These 31 T cell receptor beta chains came from one sample sequenced in a study of shared clonotypes between healthy human individuals. The naive CD8 fraction comprised CD45RO-negative cells positively selected for CCR7 and excluded terminally differentiated effector memory CD45RA+ cells. Clones were read by immunoSEQ multiplex PCR, and TCRdb kept only the in-frame ones, dropping some. This sample has nearly 2 million clones, with about 95% found just once. The sequenced material came from naive CD8+ T cells sorted from blood. The receptors here all came from a man aged 18 to 29 in good health.

The V gene is TRBV15, the J gene TRBJ2-2; D is uncertain. CDR1 and CDR2 from the germline V gene are LNHNV and YYDKDF (reference sequence). This CDR3 region has 14 residues. Trimming removed 5 bases at V and 2 bases at J, with 9 bases between. CDR3 bases: TGTGCCACCAGCTATATTTATAACACCGGGGAGCTGTTTTTT. Its translation is CATSYIYNTGELFF.

V is TRBV5-1 and J is TRBJ2-7; maybe TRBD1 (5 bases). Germline CDR1 reads SGHRS; CDR2 reads YFSETQ. CDR3 size: 13 residues. The germline V and J ends were trimmed by 1 base and 2 bases, with 7 bases remaining between them. In DNA form, the CDR3 reads TGCGCCAGCAGCTTGCAGGGCACCTACGAGCAGTACTTC. This translates into CASSLQGTYEQYF.

This clone was seen more than once but under ten times. Within the sample, other DNA sequences also encode this same CDR3. This chain joins TRBV4-1 and TRBJ1-1, with no clear D. Germline CDR1 is MGHRA and CDR2 is YSYEKL. Trimming shortened V by 3 bases and J by 1 base, and 3 bases separated the two germline ends. The CDR3 has 12 residues. This chain's CDR3 is CASSQGNTEAFF. In DNA form, the CDR3 reads TGCGCCAGCAGCCAGGGGAACACTGAAGCTTTCTTT.

A single count supports this clone. The gene calls are TRBV28 and TRBJ1-1; possibly TRBD1 for D (6 bases). The CDR3 is 16 residues long. Trimming left V 2 bases short and J 1 base short, with 14 bases between. The V gene's germline CDR1 is MDHEN and CDR2 SYDVKM. The CDR3 bases are TGTGCCAGCAGTTTACGGTTTGGCAGGGGGAACACTGAAGCTTTCTTT. Its protein product is CASSLRFGRGNTEAFF. Filled out from reference TRBV28 and TRBJ1-1, the complete variable domain reads DVKVTQSSRYLVKRTGEKVFLECVQDMDHENMFWYRQDPGLGLRLIYFSYDVKMKEKGDIPEGYSVSREKKERFSLILESASTNQTSMYLCASSLRFGRGNTEAFFGQGTRLTVV.

This clone was detected only a few times. The chain employs TRBV4-1 and TRBJ1-6; D is ambiguous. Germline V gives CDR1 MGHRA, CDR2 YSYEKL. The CDR3 spans 12 residues. Trimming took 6 bases from V and 8 from J, leaving 8 bases between them. CDR3 sequence reads: CASSQNDSPLHF. The CDR3 region has the DNA TGCGCCAGCAGTCAAAACGATTCACCCCTCCACTTT.

The chain is built from TRBV6-1 and TRBJ1-4, with D uncertain. From germline, CDR1 is MNHNS and CDR2 SASEGT. The CDR3 contains 15 residues. V was clipped by 1 base and J by 4 bases, with 10 bases between them. CDR3 in amino acids: CASSEGGRLNEKLFF. CDR3 nucleotides: TGTGCCAGCAGTGAAGGGGGAAGACTTAATGAAAAACTGTTTTTT.

The V call is TRBV10-3, the J call TRBJ2-7; 10 bases agree with TRBD1. The CDR3 is 15 residues long. V gave up 4 bases and J gave up 0 bases; unmatched junction bases: 3. Per the germline V gene, CDR1 is ENHRY and CDR2 is SYGVKD. The CDR3 DNA sequence: TGTGCCATCAGTGCCCGGGACAGGGGCTCCTACGAGCAGTACTTC. The encoded protein is CAISARDRGSYEQYF.

The chain couples TRBV7-6 to TRBJ1-4; 10 nucleotides line up with TRBD1. The junction had 8 bases not matched to a gene; V was cut back by 5 bases and J by 8 bases. The germline CDR1 and CDR2 sequences are SGHVS and FNYEAQ. This CDR3 spans 15 amino acids. CDR3 sequence reads: CASSPRQGASEKLFF. The CDR3 nucleotides read TGTGCCAGCAGCCCTAGACAGGGGGCGTCCGAAAAACTGTTTTTT.

The J gene is TRBJ1-1, the V gene TRBV6-1; D gene ambiguous. The CDR3 length is 17 residues. CDR1 MNHNS and CDR2 SASEGT come from the germline V gene. V lost 2 bases and J 0 bases, leaving 16 bases between the germline ends. Here the CDR3 DNA reads TGTGCCAGCAGTGAATCGGCAGCAGTAGTCATGAACACTGAAGCTTTCTTT. This codes for CASSESAAVVMNTEAFF.

This sequence joins TRBV7-9 and TRBJ2-7; TRBD1 might be the D (5 bases). In germline, CDR1 is SEHNR, CDR2 FQNEAQ (reference sequence). The CDR3 runs to 16 residues. The V end lost 5 bases, the J end lost 1 base, and 18 bases lay between the germline ends. CDR3 region: CASSPLVGAESYEQYF. CDR3 sequence (DNA): TGTGCCAGCAGCCCCTTAGTTGGGGCAGAGTCCTACGAGCAGTACTTC.

The rearrangement joins TRBV2 to TRBJ1-2; perhaps TRBD1 as D (6 bases). Trimming took off 0 bases at V and 0 bases at J, with 20 bases between the two ends. The CDR3 is 19 residues long. Germline assignment: CDR1 SNHLY and CDR2 FYNNEI. The CDR3 spells CASSEAEGDLRLTNYGYTF. The CDR3, as DNA: TGTGCCAGCAGTGAAGCGGAGGGGGATTTACGACTAACTAACTATGGCTACACCTTC.

The chain recombines TRBV4-3 with TRBJ2-1, with 10 bases matching TRBD2. The CDR3 spans 15 residues. V shed 4 bases, J shed 7 bases, and the junction held 7 bases outside the gene matches. Germline V CDR1 and CDR2: LGHNA, YSLEER. Written as DNA, the CDR3 is TGCGCCAGCAGCCCAACTAGCGGGATCGGGAATGAGCAGTTCTTC. Residues: CASSPTSGIGNEQFF.

The rearrangement joins TRBV6-1 to TRBJ2-1, with D maybe TRBD1 (6 bases). CDR3 size: 15 residues. V lost 4 bases and J lost 2, with 12 bases in between. Germline values: CDR1 MNHNS, CDR2 SASEGT. Here the CDR3 DNA reads TGTGCCAGCAGTGGGGGGACAATCCCCTACAATGAGCAGTTCTTC. Amino acids: CASSGGTIPYNEQFF.

The chain is built from TRBV25-1 and TRBJ2-3; 10 bases align to TRBD1. Trimming took 4 bases from V and 1 from J; bases not matched to a gene: 11. The CDR3 sequence is 18 residues long. In germline, CDR1 is MGHDK, CDR2 SYGVNS. The CDR3, as DNA: TGTGCCAGCAGTGTGAGCCAGACCGGGACAGGGGGCACAGATACGCAGTATTTT. Its translation is CASSVSQTGTGGTDTQYF. Full variable domain (rest looked up from reference TRBV25-1 and TRBJ2-3): EADIYQTPRYLVIGTGKKITLECSQTMGHDKMYWYQQDPGMELHLIHYSYGVNSTEKGDLSSESTVSRIRTEHFPLTLESARPSHTSQYLCASSVSQTGTGGTDTQYFGPGTRLTVL.

With regard to this clone: Different DNA sequences within this sample yield the same CDR3. The chain joins TRBV6-5 to TRBJ2-3; tentative D call: TRBD2 (5 bases). V was cut by 4 bases and J by 1 base, with 6 bases left in between. The CDR3 covers 13 residues. CDR1 is MNHEY, CDR2 SVGAGI, per germline. The CDR3 sequence is CASSFGGTDTQYF. CDR3 in DNA: TGTGCCAGCAGTTTCGGGGGCACAGATACGCAGTATTTT.

The rearrangement uses TRBV2 and TRBJ2-5; TRBD1 is a possible D gene (5 bases). V dropped 7 bases and J dropped 1 base, with 10 bases sitting between them. The CDR3 is 13 amino acids. Germline values: CDR1 SNHLY, CDR2 FYNNEI. The CDR3 DNA is TGTGCCAGCACAGGGATAGCCCAAGAGACCCAGTACTTC. The encoded protein is CASTGIAQETQYF.

This chain links TRBV9 with TRBJ2-2; 7 bases map to TRBD1. Germline-derived CDR1 and CDR2 are SGDLS and YYNGEE. V trimming: 3 bases; J trimming: 2 bases; junction bases outside the gene matches: 4. The CDR3 loop spans 15 amino acids. CDR3 coding DNA: TGTGCCAGCAGCGAGGGACAGCATAACACCGGGGAGCTGTTTTTT. The encoded protein is CASSEGQHNTGELFF.

In the case of this clone: Just one base apart from a much larger clone, this may be a read error. The gene calls are TRBV30 and TRBJ1-1; perhaps TRBD1 as D (5 bases). The CDR3 length is 13 residues. Germline-derived CDR1 and CDR2 are GTSNPN and SVGIG (reference sequence). The V end lost 0 bases, the J end lost 1 base, and 6 bases lay between the germline ends. The CDR3 DNA reads as TGTGCCTGGAGTGTAGGGGAGAACACTGAAGCTTTCTTT. It codes for CAWSVGENTEAFF. Filled out from reference TRBV30 and TRBJ1-1, the complete variable domain reads SQTIHQWPATLVQPVGSPLSLECTVEGTSNPNLYWYRQAAGRGLQLLFYSVGIGQISSEVPQNLSASRPQDRQFILSSKKLLLSDSGFYLCAWSVGENTEAFFGQGTRLTVV.

The genes are TRBV4-1 and TRBJ2-1, with D possibly TRBD2 on 7 matching bases. The CDR3 has 18 residues. Trimming pared 1 base from V and 0 bases from J, leaving 16 bases between. The germline V gene encodes CDR1 MGHRA and CDR2 YSYEKL. CDR3 DNA: TGCGCCAGCAGCCAAGCCGGCGGGGGCCAATTCTCCTACAATGAGCAGTTCTTC. Translated, it gives CASSQAGGGQFSYNEQFF.

The chain is built from TRBV7-9 and TRBJ1-1; 7 bases map to TRBD1. CDR3 length: 15 amino acids. The germline V gene has CDR1 SEHNR and CDR2 FQNEAQ (reference sequence). The ends lost 1 base at V and 5 bases at J; junction bases unmatched: 7. CDR3 protein: CASSLGEGARTEAFF. The CDR3 region has the DNA TGTGCCAGCAGCTTAGGGGAGGGGGCGCGAACTGAAGCTTTCTTT.

CDR3 loop: CASSSLPPGLGVREQFF. CDR3 DNA: TGTGCCAGCAGCTCATTACCCCCCGGATTAGGGGTCCGTGAGCAGTTCTTC. V gene TRBV13 combines with J gene TRBJ2-1; maybe TRBD1 (5 bases). Trimming removed 4 bases from V and 9 bases from J, with 25 bases in between. This CDR3 comprises 17 residues. CDR1 is PRHDT, CDR2 FYEKMQ, per germline (reference sequence).

The rearrangement links TRBV6-5 to TRBJ1-2, with 8 positions matching TRBD1. J lost 6 bases, V lost 6 bases, and 6 bases had no gene match. Per the germline V gene, CDR1 is MNHEY and CDR2 is SVGAGI. The CDR3 is made up of 13 amino acids. The CDR3 DNA sequence: TGTGCCAGCAGCATCGACAGGGGTGATGGCTACACCTTC. Translated, it gives CASSIDRGDGYTF.

A word on this clone: Within the sample, other DNA sequences also encode this same CDR3. V gene TRBV4-2 combines with J gene TRBJ1-2; D ambiguous. The V and J ends lost 0 bases and 5 bases respectively, with 1 base between them. The germline V gene encodes CDR1 LGHNA and CDR2 YNFKEQ. This CDR3 comprises 11 residues. This CDR3 is CASSQDYGYTF. The CDR3 region has the DNA TGTGCCAGCAGCCAAGATTATGGCTACACCTTC.

This chain uses TRBV6-5 with TRBJ2-5; perhaps TRBD2 as D (5 bases). This CDR3 spans 13 amino acids. Trimming cost V 2 bases and J 2 bases, with 6 bases left between them. CDR1 is MNHEY, CDR2 SVGAGI, per germline. CDR3 protein: CASSYRGQETQYF. In nucleotides, the CDR3 is TGTGCCAGCAGTTACCGGGGTCAAGAGACCCAGTACTTC.

Note on this clone: Other DNA variants within this sample encode the same CDR3. CDR3 protein: CASSSGQGPQPQHF. The CDR3 DNA is TGTGCCAGCAGCTCGGGACAGGGCCCTCAGCCCCAGCATTTT. The gene calls are TRBV13 and TRBJ1-5, with 9 positions matching TRBD1. The germline CDR1 and CDR2 sequences are PRHDT and FYEKMQ (reference sequence). This CDR3 has 14 amino acids. V shed 4 bases and J 6 bases; nucleotides not matched to a gene: 4.

The genes are TRBV5-1 and TRBJ1-1; possible D gene TRBD1, 6 bases. The germline V and J ends were trimmed by 5 bases and 0 bases, with 14 bases remaining between them. Germline-derived CDR1 and CDR2 are SGHRS and YFSETQ. CDR3 length equals 15 residues. The CDR3 region is CASRQGGRLNTEAFF. CDR3 DNA: TGCGCCAGCAGACAGGGTGGCCGGTTGAACACTGAAGCTTTCTTT.

This clone was observed a single time. The chain couples TRBV4-1 to TRBJ2-7; D remains ambiguous. The germline V gene encodes CDR1 MGHRA and CDR2 YSYEKL. V gave up 2 bases and J gave up 3 bases, with 17 bases separating them. The CDR3 covers 16 residues. The CDR3 here is CASSQKMGISHYEQYF. The CDR3 DNA reads as TGCGCCAGCAGCCAAAAGATGGGGATCTCCCACTACGAGCAGTACTTC.

This chain links TRBV10-3 with TRBJ2-7, with 10 positions matching TRBD2. The germline V gene encodes CDR1 ENHRY and CDR2 SYGVKD. J gave up 2 bases and V 5 bases, and 3 bases lay outside the gene matches. The CDR3 covers 14 residues. The chain's CDR3 is CAISISGRAYEQYF. The CDR3 coding sequence is TGTGCCATCAGTATCAGCGGGAGGGCCTACGAGCAGTACTTC.

The chain uses TRBV7-9 and TRBJ1-2; D remains ambiguous. This CDR3 spans 13 amino acids. The V gene's germline CDR1 is SEHNR and CDR2 FQNEAQ (reference sequence). V shed 5 bases and J shed 8 bases, with 15 bases lying between them. CDR3 DNA sequence: TGTGCCAGCAGCCCGGGAATATTGGGGGGCTACACCTTC. Protein: CASSPGILGGYTF.

CDR3 DNA: TGTGCCAGCAGTGAACTCGGACAGGGCCTATCAGCTGGCTACACCTTC. It yields the protein CASSELGQGLSAGYTF. The chain couples TRBV2 to TRBJ1-2; 8 bases are a match to TRBD1. This CDR3 region has 16 residues. Trimming cost V 2 bases and J 7 bases; bases outside gene matches: 12. Looked up from germline, CDR1 is SNHLY and CDR2 is FYNNEI. Combining the CDR3 with reference TRBV2 and TRBJ1-2 gives the whole variable domain EPEVTQTPSHQVTQMGQEVILRCVPISNHLYFYWYRQILGQKVEFLVSFYNNEISEKSEIFDDQFSVERPDGSNFTLKIRSTKLEDSAMYFCASSELGQGLSAGYTFGSGTRLTVV.

This clone was counted once. The CDR3 bases are TGTGCCAGCAGTTACGACAGCCAAGAGACCCAGTACTTC. The encoded protein is CASSYDSQETQYF. This chain connects TRBV6-8 to TRBJ2-5; TRBD1 is a possible D gene (5 bases). The CDR3 covers 13 residues. Per germline, CDR1 MNHGY and CDR2 SAAAGT. Trimming shortened V by 2 bases and J by 1 base, and 5 bases separated the two germline ends.